Included here is one T cell receptor beta chain sequence, with context. Its antigen remains unknown. Between the trimmed V and J ends, which lost 6 bases and 7 bases, there was a span of 18 bases. The germline V gene has CDR1 MDHEN and CDR2 SYDVKM. The CDR3 has 14 residues. This sample stems from a study of graft-versus-host responses after intestinal transplantation. Broader study findings: The authors found GvH clones in recipient marrow, some appearing first in ileum or blood.

The table came from immunoSEQ multiplex PCR; TCRdb's copy has only in-frame clones and leaves some out. Among some 96,000 clones listed, over 75% were seen once. This clonotype originated in a human donor who was the organ donor for an intestinal transplant. This rearrangement joins TRBV28 to TRBJ1-2; tentative D call: TRBD1 (5 bases). Source: unstimulated CD4+ T cells sorted from spleen or lymph node cells, taken before transplant. The CDR3 sequence: CASSLSREEGGYTF. The DNA for the CDR3 is TGTGCCAGCAGCCTTAGCAGGGAGGAAGGTGGCTACACCTTC.